A single sample is the source of the 13 T cell receptor beta chains below, sequenced in a study of T cell repertoires in cytomegalovirus infection. TCRdb reprocessed the reads with MiXCR, giving one entry per CDR3 protein. The sample consists of fewer than 60,000 distinct CDR3 sequences, 20% of them appearing once. Their specific antigens are unknown. Source: CD8+ T cells from cultured PBMCs, taken from culture after CMV antigen stimulation. The origin of the receptors is a human donor in good health (CMV status not recorded). Some clones in this sample may be carry-over from other donors' samples.

In this sample, this clonotype turned up a few times. This chain joins TRBV9 and TRBJ2-2; no firm D call. This CDR3 region has 13 residues. V lost 0 bases to trimming and J lost 3 bases, with 3 bases between them. Germline V gene data show CDR1 as SGDLS and CDR2 as YYNGEE. The CDR3 loop reads CASSVGHTGELFF. As DNA, the CDR3 is TGTGCCAGCAGCGTAGGTCACACCGGGGAGCTGTTTTTT.

The genes are TRBV6-2 or TRBV6-3 and TRBJ2-5, with unresolved D. This CDR3 contains 12 residues. Trimming stripped 7 bases from V and 5 bases from J, with 11 bases between. In germline, CDR1 is MNHEY, CDR2 SVGEGT. The CDR3 region has the DNA TGTGCCAGCACAGCCTCCGAGGAGACCCAGTACTTC. Protein: CASTASEETQYF.

V usage is TRBV6-1 and J usage is TRBJ1-1; D gene unclear. The CDR3 extends over 13 amino acids. Trimming removed 5 bases from V and 5 bases from J, with 12 bases in between. The germline V gene has CDR1 MNHNS and CDR2 SASEGT. This CDR3 is CASSPHAGTEAFF. CDR3 bases: TGTGCCAGCAGTCCCCACGCAGGAACTGAAGCTTTCTTT.

The V call is TRBV27, the J call TRBJ1-5; D is unresolved. This CDR3 is 15 amino acids long. Looked up from germline, CDR1 is MNHEY and CDR2 is SMNVEV (reference sequence). V was clipped by 3 bases and J by 0 bases, with 9 bases between them. The CDR3 DNA sequence: TGTGCCAGCAGTTTGACCGGATATAGCAATCAGCCCCAGCATTTT. Its translation is CASSLTGYSNQPQHF.

The CDR3 protein is CASSQSGRTEKLFF. For the CDR3, the DNA is TGTGCCAGCAGCCAATCGGGACGTACGGAAAAACTGTTTTTT. The chain combines TRBV7-6 with TRBJ1-4; the D gene is possibly TRBD1 (5 bases). V was cut by 5 bases and J by 8 bases, with 15 bases left in between. CDR1 SGHVS and CDR2 FNYEAQ come from the germline V gene. The CDR3 is made up of 14 amino acids.

This clonotype was seen a handful of times. The rearrangement joins TRBV7-8 to TRBJ2-7; 8 bases agree with TRBD1. The CDR3 contains 13 residues. The J segment lost 5 bases and the V segment lost 9 bases, leaving 9 bases of the junction unmatched. CDR1 is SGHVS and CDR2 is FQNEAQ in the germline V gene. DNA for the CDR3: TGTGCCAGTACAGGGGGACGGGTCGACGAGCAGTACTTC. Protein: CASTGGRVDEQYF.

This clonotype was found a few times. The chain is built from TRBV11-2 and TRBJ1-6; 8 bases align to TRBD1. This CDR3 spans 17 amino acids. V lost 5 bases, J lost 9 bases, and 15 bases stayed unmatched. Germline V gene lookup returns CDR1 SGHAT and CDR2 FQNNGV. The CDR3 DNA is TGTGCCAGCAGCCTCTGGTGGGCAGGGGGCGCGGGTTCACCCCTCCACTTT. It yields the protein CASSLWWAGGAGSPLHF.

The chain is built from TRBV6-5 and TRBJ2-2; 8 bases fit TRBD1. The CDR3 covers 16 residues. Germline V lookup: CDR1 MNHEY, CDR2 SVGAGI. Unmatched junction bases numbered 6, after V lost 2 bases and J lost 4 bases. The chain's CDR3 is CASSYATDRATGELFF. As DNA, the CDR3 is TGTGCCAGCAGTTACGCAACGGACAGGGCCACCGGGGAGCTGTTTTTT.

V usage is TRBV7-2 and J usage is TRBJ2-7; TRBD2 agrees at 10 bases. There are 16 residues in the CDR3. In germline, CDR1 is SGHTA, CDR2 FQGNSA. V lost 1 base and J lost 1; bases outside the gene matches: 4. In nucleotides, the CDR3 is TGTGCCAGCAGCTTAGAACTAGCGGGGACGTCCTACGAGCAGTACTTC. It codes for CASSLELAGTSYEQYF.

The chain uses TRBV7-8 and TRBJ2-1, with D perhaps TRBD1 (6 bases). The germline V gene has CDR1 SGHVS and CDR2 FQNEAQ. CDR3 length equals 15 residues. Trimming took 4 bases from V and 0 from J, leaving 10 bases between them. CDR3 nucleotides: TGTGCCAGCAGCTGGACAGAGACCTCCTACAATGAGCAGTTCTTC. It translates to CASSWTETSYNEQFF.

The V and J genes are TRBV4-1 and TRBJ2-7; 9 bases map to TRBD1. Losses at the gene ends were 1 base for V and 7 bases for J; bases not matched to a gene: 11. This CDR3 is built from 16 residues. CDR1 is MGHRA, CDR2 YSYEKL, per germline. This chain's CDR3 is CASSQGPGQGYREQYF. In DNA form, the CDR3 reads TGCGCCAGCAGCCAAGGGCCGGGACAGGGATATCGGGAGCAGTACTTC.

In its sample, this clonotype was seen a few times. The chain carries TRBV5-1 and TRBJ1-2; D not certain. CDR1 is SGHRS, CDR2 YFSETQ, per germline. The V end lost 0 bases, the J end lost 2 bases, and 8 bases lay between the germline ends. This CDR3 is 14 amino acids long. CDR3 in amino acids: CASSLAPANYGYTF. In DNA form, the CDR3 reads TGCGCCAGCAGCTTGGCCCCAGCGAACTATGGCTACACCTTC. Looking up the rest from reference TRBV5-1 and TRBJ1-2 gives the full variable domain: KAGVTQTPRYLIKTRGQQVTLSCSPISGHRSVSWYQQTPGQGLQFLFEYFSETQRNKGNFPGRFSGRQFSNSRSEMNVSTLELGDSALYLCASSLAPANYGYTFGSGTRLTVV.

This chain joins TRBV5-4 and TRBJ1-5; D is uncertain. The CDR3 spans 15 residues. V dropped 1 base and J dropped 3 bases, with 11 bases sitting between them. Germline assignment: CDR1 SGHNT and CDR2 YYREEE (reference sequence). The CDR3 reads CASSLNGGPNQPQHF. Here the CDR3 DNA reads TGTGCCAGCAGCTTGAACGGCGGACCCAATCAGCCCCAGCATTTT. The variable domain in full, completed from reference TRBV5-4 and TRBJ1-5, reads ETGVTQSPTHLIKTRGQQVTLRCSSQSGHNTVSWYQQALGQGPQFIFQYYREEENGRGNFPPRFSGLQFPNYSSELNVNALELDDSALYLCASSLNGGPNQPQHFGDGTRLSIL.